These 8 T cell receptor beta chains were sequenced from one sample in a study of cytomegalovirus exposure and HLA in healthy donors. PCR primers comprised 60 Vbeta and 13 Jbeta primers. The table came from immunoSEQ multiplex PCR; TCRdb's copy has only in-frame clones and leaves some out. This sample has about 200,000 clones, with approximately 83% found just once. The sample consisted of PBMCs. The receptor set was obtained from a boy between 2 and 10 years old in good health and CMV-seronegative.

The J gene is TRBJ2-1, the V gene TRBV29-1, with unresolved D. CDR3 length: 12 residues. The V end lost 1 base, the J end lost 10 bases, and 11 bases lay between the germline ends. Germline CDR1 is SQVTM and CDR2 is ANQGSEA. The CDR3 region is CSVEGWRSEQFF. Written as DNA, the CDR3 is TGCAGCGTTGAAGGGTGGCGGTCAGAGCAGTTCTTC.

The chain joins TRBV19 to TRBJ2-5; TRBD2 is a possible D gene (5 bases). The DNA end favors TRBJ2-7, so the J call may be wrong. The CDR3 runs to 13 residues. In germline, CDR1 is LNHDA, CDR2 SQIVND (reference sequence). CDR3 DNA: TGTGCCAGTAGTGCTCTAGGACTCGGCGAGCAGTACTTC. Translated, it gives CASSALGLGEQYF.

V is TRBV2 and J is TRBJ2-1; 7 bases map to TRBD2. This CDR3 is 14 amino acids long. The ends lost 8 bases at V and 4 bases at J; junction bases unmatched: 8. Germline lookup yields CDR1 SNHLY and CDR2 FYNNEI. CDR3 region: CASVGGSGYNEQFF. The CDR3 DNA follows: TGTGCCAGCGTGGGTGGTAGCGGGTACAATGAGCAGTTCTTC.

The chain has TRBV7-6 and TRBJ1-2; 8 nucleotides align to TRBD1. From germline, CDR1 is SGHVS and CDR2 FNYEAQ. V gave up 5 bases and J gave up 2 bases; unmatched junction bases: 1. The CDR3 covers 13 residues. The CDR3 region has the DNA TGTGCCAGCAGCCGGACAGGGAACTATGGCTACACCTTC. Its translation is CASSRTGNYGYTF.

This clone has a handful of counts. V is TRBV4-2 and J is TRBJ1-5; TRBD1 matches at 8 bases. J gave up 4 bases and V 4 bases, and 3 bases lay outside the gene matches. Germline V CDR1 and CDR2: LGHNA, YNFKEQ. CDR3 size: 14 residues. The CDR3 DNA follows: TGTGCCAGCAGCCTTGACAGGGGAAATCAGCCCCAGCATTTT. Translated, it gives CASSLDRGNQPQHF.

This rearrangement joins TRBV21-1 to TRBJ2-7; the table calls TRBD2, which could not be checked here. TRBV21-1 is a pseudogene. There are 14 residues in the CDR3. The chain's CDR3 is CASSGAASQHEQYF. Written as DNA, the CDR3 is TGTGCCAGCAGCGGCGCGGCGAGTCAACACGAGCAGTACTTC.

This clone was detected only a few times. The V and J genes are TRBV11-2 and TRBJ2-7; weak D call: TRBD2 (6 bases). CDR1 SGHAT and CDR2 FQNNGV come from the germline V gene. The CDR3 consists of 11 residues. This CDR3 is CASTSSYEQYF. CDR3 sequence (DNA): TGTGCTTCGACTAGTTCCTACGAGCAGTACTTC.

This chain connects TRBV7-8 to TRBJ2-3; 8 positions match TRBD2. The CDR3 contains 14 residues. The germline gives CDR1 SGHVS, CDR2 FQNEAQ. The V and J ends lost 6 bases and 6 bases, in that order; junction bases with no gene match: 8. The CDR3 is CASSRGTSSDTQYF. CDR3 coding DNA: TGTGCCAGCAGTCGAGGGACTAGTTCTGATACGCAGTATTTT.